The sequence of this TCR beta chain was determined in a study of cytomegalovirus exposure and HLA in healthy donors. Germline V lookup: CDR1 SGHDT, CDR2 YYEEEE. The CDR3 is 14 residues long. Trimming stripped 0 bases from V and 8 bases from J, with 14 bases between. Study-wide results and limits: Rarity characterized most TCR sequences, yet some public TCRs appeared in many donors.

Comments on this clone: Its antigen is not identified.

It was with 60 Vbeta and 13 Jbeta primers that the PCR ran. Libraries were prepared by immunoSEQ multiplex PCR; TCRdb keeps only in-frame clonotypes and omits some of them. The sample holds over 150,000 clones, around four fifths seen once. Source material: PBMCs. This sequence joins TRBV5-6 and TRBJ1-1; no firm D call. This TCR derives from a man between 50 and 59 years old in good health and CMV-seropositive. CDR3 sequence (DNA): TGTGCCAGCAGCTTGGCCGTGGAGGCGGGCGAAGCTTTCTTT. This translates into CASSLAVEAGEAFF.